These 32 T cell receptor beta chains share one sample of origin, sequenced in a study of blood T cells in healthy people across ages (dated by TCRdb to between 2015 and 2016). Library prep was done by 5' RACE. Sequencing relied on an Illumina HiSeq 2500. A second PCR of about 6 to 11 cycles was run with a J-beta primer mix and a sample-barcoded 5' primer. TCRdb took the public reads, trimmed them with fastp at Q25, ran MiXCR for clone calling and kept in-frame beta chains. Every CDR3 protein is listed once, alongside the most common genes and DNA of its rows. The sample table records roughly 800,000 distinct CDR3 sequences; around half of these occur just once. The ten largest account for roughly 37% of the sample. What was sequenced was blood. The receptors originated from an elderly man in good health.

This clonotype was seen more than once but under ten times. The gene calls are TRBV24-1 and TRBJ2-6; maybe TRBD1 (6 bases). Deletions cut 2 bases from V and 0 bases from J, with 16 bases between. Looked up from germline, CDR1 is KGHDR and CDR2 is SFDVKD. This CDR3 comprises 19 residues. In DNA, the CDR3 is TGTGCCACCAGTGATTCTTCCGGGACACCCAGCTCTGGGGCCAACGTCCTGACTTTC. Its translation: CATSDSSGTPSSGANVLTF.

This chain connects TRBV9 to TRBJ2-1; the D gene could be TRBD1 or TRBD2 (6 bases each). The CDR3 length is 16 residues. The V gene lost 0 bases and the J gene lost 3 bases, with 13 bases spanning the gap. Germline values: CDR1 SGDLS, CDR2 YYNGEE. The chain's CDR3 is CASSVGPGEVYNEQFF. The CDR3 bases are TGTGCCAGCAGCGTAGGTCCAGGGGAGGTCTACAATGAGCAGTTCTTC.

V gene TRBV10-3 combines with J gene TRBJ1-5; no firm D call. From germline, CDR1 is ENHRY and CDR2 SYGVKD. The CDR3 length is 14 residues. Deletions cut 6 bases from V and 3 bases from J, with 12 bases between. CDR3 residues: CAISPEGNNQPQHF. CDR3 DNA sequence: TGTGCCATCAGCCCGGAAGGGAACAATCAGCCCCAGCATTTT.

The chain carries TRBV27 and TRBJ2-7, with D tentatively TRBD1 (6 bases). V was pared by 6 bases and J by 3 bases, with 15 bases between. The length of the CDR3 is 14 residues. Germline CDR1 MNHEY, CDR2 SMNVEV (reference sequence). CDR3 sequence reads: CASRLRGGRYEQYF. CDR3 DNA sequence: TGTGCCAGCAGGCTCCGAGGGGGACGCTACGAGCAGTACTTC.

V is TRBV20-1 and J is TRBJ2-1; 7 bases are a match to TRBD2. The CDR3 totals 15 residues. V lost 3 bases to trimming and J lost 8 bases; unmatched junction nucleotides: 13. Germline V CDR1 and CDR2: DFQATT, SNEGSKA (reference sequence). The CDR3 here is CSARVAREMNDEQFF. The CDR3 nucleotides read TGCAGTGCTAGGGTGGCGCGGGAGATGAATGATGAGCAGTTCTTC.

The CDR3 region is CASSPGTGMYQPQHF. For the CDR3, the DNA is TGTGCCAGCAGCCCCGGGACAGGGATGTACCAGCCCCAGCATTTT. This chain links TRBV3-1 with TRBJ1-5; 9 nucleotides align to TRBD1. The CDR3 sequence is 15 residues long. CDR1 is LGHDT and CDR2 is YNNKEL in the germline V gene (reference sequence). The V and J ends lost 4 bases and 7 bases, in that order; junction bases with no gene match: 8.

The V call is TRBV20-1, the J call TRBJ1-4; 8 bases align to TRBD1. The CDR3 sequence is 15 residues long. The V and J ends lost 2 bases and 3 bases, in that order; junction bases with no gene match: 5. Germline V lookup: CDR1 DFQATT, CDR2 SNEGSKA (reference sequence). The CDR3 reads CSARFGRGPNEKLFF. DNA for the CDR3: TGCAGTGCTAGATTTGGCAGGGGGCCTAATGAAAAACTGTTTTTT.

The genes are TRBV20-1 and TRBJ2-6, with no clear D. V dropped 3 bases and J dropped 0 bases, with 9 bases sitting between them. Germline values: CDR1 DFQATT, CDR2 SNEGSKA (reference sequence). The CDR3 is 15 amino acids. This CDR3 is CSASVRSSGANVLTF. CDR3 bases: TGCAGTGCTAGTGTGAGAAGCTCTGGGGCCAACGTCCTGACTTTC.

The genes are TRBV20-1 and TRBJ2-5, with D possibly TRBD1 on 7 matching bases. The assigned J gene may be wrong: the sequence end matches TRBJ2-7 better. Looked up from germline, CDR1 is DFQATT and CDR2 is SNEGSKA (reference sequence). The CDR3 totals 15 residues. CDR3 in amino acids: CSAPDARQGGYEQYF. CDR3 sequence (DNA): TGCAGTGCTCCGGATGCCAGACAGGGAGGCTACGAGCAGTACTTC.

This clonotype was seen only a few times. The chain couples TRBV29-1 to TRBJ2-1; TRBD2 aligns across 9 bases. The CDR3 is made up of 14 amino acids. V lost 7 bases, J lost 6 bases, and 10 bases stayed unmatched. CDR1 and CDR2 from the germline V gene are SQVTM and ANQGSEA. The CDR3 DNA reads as TGCAGCGCGGTCGGTAGCGGGAGTCCCAATGAGCAGTTCTTC. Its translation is CSAVGSGSPNEQFF.

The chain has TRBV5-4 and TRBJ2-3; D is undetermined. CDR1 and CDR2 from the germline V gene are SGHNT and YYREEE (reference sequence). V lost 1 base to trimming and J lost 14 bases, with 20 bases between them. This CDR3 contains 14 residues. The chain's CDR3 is CASSLWAQHRYAYF. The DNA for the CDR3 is TGTGCCAGCAGCTTGTGGGCCCAACACAGATACGCGTATTTT.

For the CDR3, the DNA is TGTGCCAGCAGTTACGGACTAGCGGGAGTATCTAATGAGCAGTTCTTC. Translated, it gives CASSYGLAGVSNEQFF. The chain recombines TRBV6-2 or TRBV6-3 with TRBJ2-1; 13 bases agree with TRBD2. Per germline, CDR1 MNHEY and CDR2 SVGEGT. Trimming removed 2 bases from V and 7 bases from J; junction bases left unmatched: 5. The CDR3 totals 16 residues.

The CDR3 nucleotides are TGCAGAGCGCTCCGGGACTCTGGGACCAAAAACATTCAGTACTTC. It is translated as CRALRDSGTKNIQYF. The chain combines TRBV20-1 with TRBJ2-4; D possibly corresponds to TRBD2 (6 bases). Germline V gives CDR1 DFQATT, CDR2 SNEGSKA (reference sequence). The CDR3 extends over 15 amino acids.

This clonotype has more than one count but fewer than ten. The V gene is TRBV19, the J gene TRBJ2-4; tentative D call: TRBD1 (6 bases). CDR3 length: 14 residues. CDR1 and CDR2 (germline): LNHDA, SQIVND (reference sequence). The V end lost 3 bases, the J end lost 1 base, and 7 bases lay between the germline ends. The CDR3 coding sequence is TGTGCCAGTAGTATTCAGGGGGCCAAAAACATTCAGTACTTC. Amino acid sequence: CASSIQGAKNIQYF.

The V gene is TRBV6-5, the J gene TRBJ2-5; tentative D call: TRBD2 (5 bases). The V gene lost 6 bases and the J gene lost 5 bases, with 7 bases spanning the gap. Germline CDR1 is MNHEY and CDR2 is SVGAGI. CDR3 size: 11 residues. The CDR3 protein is CASRRAETQYF. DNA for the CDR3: TGTGCCAGCAGGAGGGCTGAGACCCAGTACTTC.

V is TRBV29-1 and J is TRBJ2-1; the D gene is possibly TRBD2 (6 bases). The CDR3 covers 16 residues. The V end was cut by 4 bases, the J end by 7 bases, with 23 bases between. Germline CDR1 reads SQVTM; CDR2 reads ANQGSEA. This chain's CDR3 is CSVGTLRRDGVNEQFF. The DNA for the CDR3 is TGCAGCGTTGGGACGCTTCGGCGGGACGGGGTGAATGAGCAGTTCTTC.

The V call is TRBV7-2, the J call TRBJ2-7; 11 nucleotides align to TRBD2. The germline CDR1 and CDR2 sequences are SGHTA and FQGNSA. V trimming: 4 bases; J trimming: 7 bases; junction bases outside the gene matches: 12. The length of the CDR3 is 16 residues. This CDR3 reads CASSSGGLAGLREQYF. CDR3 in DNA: TGTGCCAGCAGCTCCGGTGGACTAGCGGGCCTTAGGGAGCAGTACTTC. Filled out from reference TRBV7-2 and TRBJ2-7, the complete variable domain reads GAGVSQSPSNKVTEKGKDVELRCDPISGHTALYWYRQSLGQGLEFLIYFQGNSAPDKSGLPSDRFSAERTGGSVSTLTIQRTQQEDSAVYLCASSSGGLAGLREQYFGPGTRLTVT.

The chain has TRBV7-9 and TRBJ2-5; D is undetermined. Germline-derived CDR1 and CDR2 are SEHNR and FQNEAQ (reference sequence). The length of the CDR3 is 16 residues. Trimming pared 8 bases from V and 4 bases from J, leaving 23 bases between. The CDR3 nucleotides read TGTGCCAGCGCGTTCCGAGCCGAGGCAATCCGAGAGACCCAGTACTTC. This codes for CASAFRAEAIRETQYF.

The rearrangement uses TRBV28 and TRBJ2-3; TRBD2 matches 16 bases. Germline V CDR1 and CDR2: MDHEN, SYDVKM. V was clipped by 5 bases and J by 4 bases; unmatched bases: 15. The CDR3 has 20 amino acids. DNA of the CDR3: TGTGCCAGCAGTGGCTACCTCGGGACTAGCGGGAGGGCCGGAGCAGATACGCAGTATTTT. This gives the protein CASSGYLGTSGRAGADTQYF.

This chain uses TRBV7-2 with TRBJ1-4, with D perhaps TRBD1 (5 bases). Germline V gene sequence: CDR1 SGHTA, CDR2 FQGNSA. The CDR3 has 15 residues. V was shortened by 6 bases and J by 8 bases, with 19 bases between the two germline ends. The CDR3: CASRYGTLGGEKLFF. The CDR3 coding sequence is TGTGCCAGCAGATACGGGACCCTGGGGGGGGAAAAACTGTTTTTT.

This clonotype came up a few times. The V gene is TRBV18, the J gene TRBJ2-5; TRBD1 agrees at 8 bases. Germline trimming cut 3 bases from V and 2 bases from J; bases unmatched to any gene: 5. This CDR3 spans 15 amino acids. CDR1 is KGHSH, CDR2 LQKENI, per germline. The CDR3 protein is CASSPEQGDQETQYF. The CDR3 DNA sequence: TGTGCCAGCTCACCGGAACAGGGGGATCAAGAGACCCAGTACTTC. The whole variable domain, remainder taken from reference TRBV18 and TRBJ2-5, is NAGVMQNPRHLVRRRGQEARLRCSPMKGHSHVYWYRQLPEEGLKFMVYLQKENIIDESGMPKERFSAEFPKEGPSILRIQQVVRGDSAAYFCASSPEQGDQETQYFGPGTRLLVL.

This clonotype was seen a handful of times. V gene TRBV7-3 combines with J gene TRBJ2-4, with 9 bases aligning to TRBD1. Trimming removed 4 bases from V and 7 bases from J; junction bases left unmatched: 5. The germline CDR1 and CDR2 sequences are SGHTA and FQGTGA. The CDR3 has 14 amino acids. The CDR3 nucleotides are TGTGCCAGCAGCTCTACAGGGGGCAAGAACATTCAGTACTTC. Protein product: CASSSTGGKNIQYF.

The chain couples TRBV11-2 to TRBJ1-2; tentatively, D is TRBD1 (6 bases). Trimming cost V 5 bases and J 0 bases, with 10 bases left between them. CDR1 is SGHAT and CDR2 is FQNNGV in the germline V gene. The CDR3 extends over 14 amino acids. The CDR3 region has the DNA TGTGCCAGCAGCCACAGGGAAACTAACTATGGCTACACCTTC. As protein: CASSHRETNYGYTF.

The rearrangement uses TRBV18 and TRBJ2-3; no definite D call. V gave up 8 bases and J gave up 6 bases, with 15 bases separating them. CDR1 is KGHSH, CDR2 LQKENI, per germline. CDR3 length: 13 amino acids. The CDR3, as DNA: TGTGCCAGCCCACAGAGCTTGGGGGATACGCAGTATTTT. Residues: CASPQSLGDTQYF.

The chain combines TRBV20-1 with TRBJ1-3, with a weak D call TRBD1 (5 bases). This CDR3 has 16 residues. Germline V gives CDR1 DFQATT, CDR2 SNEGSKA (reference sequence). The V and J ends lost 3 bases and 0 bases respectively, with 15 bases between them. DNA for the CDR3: TGCAGTGCTAGGGCTCAGGGCCTAAGCTCTGGAAACACCATATATTTT. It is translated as CSARAQGLSSGNTIYF.

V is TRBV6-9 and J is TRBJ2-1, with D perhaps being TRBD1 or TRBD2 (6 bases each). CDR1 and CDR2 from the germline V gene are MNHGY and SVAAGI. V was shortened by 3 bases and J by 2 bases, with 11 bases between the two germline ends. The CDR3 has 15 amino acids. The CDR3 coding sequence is TGTGCCAGCAGTTACGGGGGCCCTACCTACAATGAGCAGTTCTTC. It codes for CASSYGGPTYNEQFF.

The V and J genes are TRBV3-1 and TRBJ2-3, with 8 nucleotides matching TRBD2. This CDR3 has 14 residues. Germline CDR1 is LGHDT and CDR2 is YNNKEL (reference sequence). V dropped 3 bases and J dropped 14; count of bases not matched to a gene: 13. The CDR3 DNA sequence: TGTGCCAGCAGCCAGCGCGGACTAGCACTATACGCGTATTTT. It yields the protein CASSQRGLALYAYF.

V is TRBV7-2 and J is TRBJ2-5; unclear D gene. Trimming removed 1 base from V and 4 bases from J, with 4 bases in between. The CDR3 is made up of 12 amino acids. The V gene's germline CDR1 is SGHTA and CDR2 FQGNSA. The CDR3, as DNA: TGTGCCAGCAGCTTAGTAACAGAGACCCAGTACTTC. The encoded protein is CASSLVTETQYF.

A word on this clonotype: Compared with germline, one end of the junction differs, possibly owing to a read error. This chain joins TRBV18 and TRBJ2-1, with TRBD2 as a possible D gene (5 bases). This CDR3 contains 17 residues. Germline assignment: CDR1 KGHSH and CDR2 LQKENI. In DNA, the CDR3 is TGTGCCAGCCCACCGATAGGTCTAGCCAACAAAAACAATGAGCAGTTCTTC. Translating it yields CASPPIGLANKNNEQFF. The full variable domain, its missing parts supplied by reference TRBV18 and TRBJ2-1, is NAGVMQNPRHLVRRRGQEARLRCSPMKGHSHVYWYRQLPEEGLKFMVYLQKENIIDESGMPKERFSAEFPKEGPSILRIQQVVRGDSAAYFCASPPIGLANKNNEQFFGPGTRLTVL.

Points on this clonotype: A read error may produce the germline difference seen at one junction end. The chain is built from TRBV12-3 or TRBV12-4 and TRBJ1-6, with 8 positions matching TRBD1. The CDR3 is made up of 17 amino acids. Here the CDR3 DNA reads TGTGCCAGCAGTTTAAAGGTTGGGACAGGTTATAGTTCACCCCTCCACTTT. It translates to CASSLKVGTGYSSPLHF.

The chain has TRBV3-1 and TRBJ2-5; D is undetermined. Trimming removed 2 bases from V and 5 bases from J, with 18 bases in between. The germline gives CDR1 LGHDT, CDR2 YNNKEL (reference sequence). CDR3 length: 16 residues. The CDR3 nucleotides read TGTGCCAGCAGCCAATCCAGGTGGGGTACCGGGGAGACCCAGTACTTC. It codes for CASSQSRWGTGETQYF.

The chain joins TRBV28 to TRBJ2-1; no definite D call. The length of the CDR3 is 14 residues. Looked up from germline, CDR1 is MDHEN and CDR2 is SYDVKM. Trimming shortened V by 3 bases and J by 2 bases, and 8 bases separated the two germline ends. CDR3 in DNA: TGTGCCAGCAGTTTCGGCTTTACCTACAATGAGCAGTTCTTC. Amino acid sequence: CASSFGFTYNEQFF.